These 21 T cell receptor beta chains were sequenced from one sample in a study of blood T cells in healthy people across ages. Then a second PCR, running about 7 to 11 cycles, was carried out with a sample-barcoded 5' primer and a J-beta primer mix. TCRdb itself ran the 5' RACE reads through MiXCR, one entry per CDR3 protein. The table records some 1.5 million distinct CDR3 sequences, roughly 28% of them present only once. Sequencing was done on a sample of blood. The receptors were gathered from a woman aged 30 to 39 in good health.

The rearrangement joins TRBV5-1 to TRBJ2-2; 10 bases map to TRBD2. The CDR3 runs to 17 residues. The V gene's germline CDR1 is SGHRS and CDR2 YFSETQ. Trimming cost V 4 bases and J 4 bases; bases outside gene matches: 10. The CDR3 nucleotides read TGCGCCAGCAGCCGCAGTCTAGCGGGGGCACCCACCGGGGAGCTGTTTTTT. Translating it yields CASSRSLAGAPTGELFF.

As for this clonotype: Being one base from a much bigger clone, this may be a read error. The chain carries TRBV20-1 and TRBJ1-2; D not resolved. This CDR3 has 12 residues. V lost 5 bases and J 8 bases, leaving 15 bases between the germline ends. The germline CDR1 and CDR2 sequences are DFQATT and SNEGSKA (reference sequence). CDR3 coding DNA: TGCAGTGCTTCAGACCGCCCGATAGGCTACACCTTC. This encodes CSASDRPIGYTF.

The chain employs TRBV7-2 and TRBJ1-2; no clear D gene. In germline, CDR1 is SGHTA, CDR2 FQGNSA. This CDR3 has 13 residues. V lost 6 bases to trimming and J lost 1 base, with 9 bases between them. The CDR3 region has the DNA TGTGCCAGCAGGACTGATAATAACTATGGCTACACCTTC. Amino acid sequence: CASRTDNNYGYTF.

The chain joins TRBV7-2 to TRBJ2-1, with 8 positions matching TRBD2. V shed 2 bases and J 2 bases; nucleotides not matched to a gene: 5. This CDR3 region has 16 residues. Germline CDR1 SGHTA, CDR2 FQGNSA. The DNA of the CDR3 is TGTGCCAGCAGCTTAAGTGGGACTAGGGCCTACAATGAGCAGTTCTTC. It translates to CASSLSGTRAYNEQFF.

This clonotype was observed a few times. The chain recombines TRBV12-3 or TRBV12-4 with TRBJ2-5; TRBD1 aligns across 9 bases. V was clipped by 5 bases and J by 5 bases; unmatched bases: 6. The CDR3 loop spans 14 amino acids. The CDR3 loop is CASSDRGNGETQYF. CDR3 DNA: TGTGCCAGCAGTGACAGGGGGAACGGCGAGACCCAGTACTTC.

This chain uses TRBV7-9 with TRBJ2-4; D may be TRBD1 or TRBD2 (5 bases each). The CDR3 sequence is 14 residues long. V was clipped by 1 base and J by 7 bases, with 11 bases between them. The germline gives CDR1 SEHNR, CDR2 FQNEAQ (reference sequence). CDR3 protein: CASSLVGAGNIQYF. The CDR3 region has the DNA TGTGCCAGCAGCTTAGTCGGGGCAGGGAACATTCAGTACTTC.

This clonotype was counted only a few times. V is TRBV20-1 and J is TRBJ1-1; no clear D gene. V was clipped by 7 bases and J by 3 bases, with 9 bases between them. Looked up from germline, CDR1 is DFQATT and CDR2 is SNEGSKA (reference sequence). The CDR3 spans 11 residues. The DNA of the CDR3 is TGCAGTGGAAGAGACGACACTGAAGCTTTCTTT. Translated: CSGRDDTEAFF.

The chain employs TRBV6-5 and TRBJ1-5; D is ambiguous. Deletions cut 10 bases from V and 0 bases from J, with 7 bases between. In germline, CDR1 is MNHEY, CDR2 SVGAGI. The CDR3 has 12 amino acids. CDR3 nucleotide sequence: TGTGCCACCCCAACTAGCAATCAGCCCCAGCATTTT. Amino acid sequence: CATPTSNQPQHF.

This chain uses TRBV3-1 with TRBJ1-2; 7 nucleotides agree with TRBD1. The ends lost 4 bases at V and 6 bases at J; junction bases unmatched: 14. This CDR3 is built from 16 residues. Germline CDR1 LGHDT, CDR2 YNNKEL (reference sequence). As DNA, the CDR3 is TGTGCCAGCAGCCCGACCACCCGGGACAGTCGGAATGGCTACACCTTC. It encodes CASSPTTRDSRNGYTF. The full variable domain, in which reference TRBV3-1 and TRBJ1-2 provide the parts outside the CDR3, is DTAVSQTPKYLVTQMGNDKSIKCEQNLGHDTMYWYKQDSKKFLKIMFSYNNKELIINETVPNRFSPKSPDKAHLNLHINSLELGDSAVYFCASSPTTRDSRNGYTFGSGTRLTVV.

The rearrangement links TRBV6-6 to TRBJ2-5, with D possibly TRBD2 on 7 matching bases. The CDR3 runs 16 residues. Germline assignment: CDR1 MNHNY and CDR2 SVGAGI (reference sequence). V was clipped by 5 bases and J by 11 bases, with 27 bases between them. The CDR3 DNA sequence: TGTGCCAGCAGTGCACTGGGGGGGGGGCCCAACAATGAGCAGTACTTC. Encoded protein: CASSALGGGPNNEQYF.

Comments on this clonotype: This clone may be a read error of a much larger clone one base away. The CDR3 DNA reads as TGCAGTGCTACTTGGGGACAGCTAGCCAAAAACATTCAGTGCTTC. Protein product: CSATWGQLAKNIQCF. The chain uses TRBV20-1 and TRBJ2-4, with TRBD1 matching 7 bases. Germline V lookup: CDR1 DFQATT, CDR2 SNEGSKA (reference sequence). The CDR3 runs 15 residues.

In its sample, this clonotype was seen a few times. This chain uses TRBV29-1 with TRBJ2-3; TRBD2 agrees at 11 bases. V lost 6 bases to trimming and J lost 2 bases; unmatched junction nucleotides: 10. The CDR3 is made up of 16 amino acids. Per the germline V gene, CDR1 is SQVTM and CDR2 is ANQGSEA. CDR3 loop: CSVTTVAGGPTDTQYF. The CDR3, as DNA: TGCAGCGTCACTACCGTAGCGGGAGGGCCCACAGATACGCAGTATTTT.

This chain connects TRBV9 to TRBJ2-3, with TRBD2 as a possible D gene (7 bases). V lost 6 bases and J 2 bases, leaving 19 bases between the germline ends. CDR3 length equals 16 residues. The germline V gene encodes CDR1 SGDLS and CDR2 YYNGEE. The CDR3 loop reads CASTRGGAQYTDTQYF. The CDR3 nucleotides read TGTGCCAGCACTAGGGGGGGGGCCCAGTACACAGATACGCAGTATTTT.

This clonotype was counted at least ten times. The chain joins TRBV29-1 to TRBJ2-1; D unclear. The ends were cut back, 3 bases at V and 1 base at J, with 10 bases in the middle. The CDR3 spans 14 residues. CDR1 SQVTM and CDR2 ANQGSEA come from the germline V gene. As DNA, the CDR3 is TGCAGCGTTGATAGGGATACGTCCTACAATGAGCAGTTCTTC. Protein: CSVDRDTSYNEQFF.

This clonotype appeared many times. The CDR3 here is CSASFTGLATNEQFF. For the CDR3, the DNA is TGCAGTGCTAGTTTCACAGGACTAGCGACCAATGAGCAGTTCTTC. The chain links TRBV20-1 to TRBJ2-1; 9 nucleotides match TRBD2. Germline CDR1 reads DFQATT; CDR2 reads SNEGSKA (reference sequence). The CDR3 contains 15 residues. V dropped 3 bases and J dropped 6; count of bases not matched to a gene: 9.

The J gene is TRBJ2-7, the V gene TRBV11-2; D is unresolved. With 1 base removed from V and 5 bases from J, the gap between germline ends came to 12 bases. This CDR3 comprises 14 residues. The V gene's germline CDR1 is SGHAT and CDR2 FQNNGV. The chain's CDR3 is CASSLGPHRDEQYF. The CDR3 bases are TGTGCCAGCAGCTTAGGGCCACACCGCGACGAGCAGTACTTC. Looking up the rest from reference TRBV11-2 and TRBJ2-7 gives the full variable domain: EAGVAQSPRYKIIEKRQSVAFWCNPISGHATLYWYQQILGQGPKLLIQFQNNGVVDDSQLPKDRFSAERLKGVDSTLKIQPAKLEDSAVYLCASSLGPHRDEQYFGPGTRLTVT.

This clonotype was found a few times. The rearrangement uses TRBV9 and TRBJ1-2; D unclear. V gave up 3 bases and J gave up 2 bases, with 11 bases separating them. Germline V gene lookup returns CDR1 SGDLS and CDR2 YYNGEE. The CDR3 length is 14 residues. This CDR3 reads CASSAGRSNYGYTF. The CDR3 DNA reads as TGTGCCAGCAGCGCGGGAAGATCGAACTATGGCTACACCTTC.

This rearrangement joins TRBV7-2 to TRBJ2-5, with D perhaps TRBD2 (5 bases). V was trimmed by 6 bases and J by 5 bases, leaving 13 bases between them. The CDR3 has 13 residues. From germline, CDR1 is SGHTA and CDR2 FQGNSA. CDR3 sequence (DNA): TGTGCCAGCAGAACCGGGGTATCGGAGACCCAGTACTTC. Translating it yields CASRTGVSETQYF.

J is TRBJ2-1 and V is TRBV11-2, with TRBD2 matching 13 bases. This CDR3 is built from 14 residues. V gave up 7 bases and J gave up 10 bases; unmatched junction bases: 7. The germline CDR1 and CDR2 sequences are SGHAT and FQNNGV. The CDR3 loop is CASTRTSGGSEQFF. CDR3 nucleotides: TGTGCCAGCACCCGGACTAGCGGGGGAAGCGAGCAGTTCTTC. Full variable domain (rest looked up from reference TRBV11-2 and TRBJ2-1): EAGVAQSPRYKIIEKRQSVAFWCNPISGHATLYWYQQILGQGPKLLIQFQNNGVVDDSQLPKDRFSAERLKGVDSTLKIQPAKLEDSAVYLCASTRTSGGSEQFFGPGTRLTVL.

This clonotype was picked up a small number of times. The genes are TRBV6-2 or TRBV6-3 and TRBJ1-4; D gene unclear. V was trimmed by 11 bases and J by 0 bases, leaving 16 bases between them. This CDR3 contains 15 residues. Germline V gene sequence: CDR1 MNHEY, CDR2 SVGEGT. The chain's CDR3 is CAASGNIATNEKLFF. In DNA form, the CDR3 reads TGTGCCGCTTCGGGGAATATTGCAACTAATGAAAAACTGTTTTTT.

The chain couples TRBV7-2 to TRBJ2-5; 11 bases fit TRBD2. The J call may be wrong; the DNA end is better matched by TRBJ2-7. This CDR3 is 15 amino acids long. The germline CDR1 and CDR2 sequences are SGHTA and FQGNSA. CDR3 nucleotide sequence: TGTGCCAGCAGCTTAGGGGCCACTAGCGGGAGCGAGCAGTACTTC. Translation gives CASSLGATSGSEQYF.